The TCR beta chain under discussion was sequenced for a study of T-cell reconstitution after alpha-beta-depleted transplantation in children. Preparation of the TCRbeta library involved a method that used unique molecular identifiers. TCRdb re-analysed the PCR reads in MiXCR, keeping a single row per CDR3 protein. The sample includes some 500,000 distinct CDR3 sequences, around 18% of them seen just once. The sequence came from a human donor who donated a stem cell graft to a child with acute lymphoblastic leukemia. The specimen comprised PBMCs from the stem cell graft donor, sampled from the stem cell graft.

As DNA, the CDR3 is TGCAGTGCGCGATTGACCCACGAGCAGTACTTC. Its translation is CSARLTHEQYF. The chain couples TRBV20-1 to TRBJ2-7; no definite D call. The V and J ends lost 6 bases and 5 bases respectively, with 11 bases between them. CDR1 is DFQATT and CDR2 is SNEGSKA in the germline V gene (reference sequence). The CDR3 loop spans 11 amino acids.